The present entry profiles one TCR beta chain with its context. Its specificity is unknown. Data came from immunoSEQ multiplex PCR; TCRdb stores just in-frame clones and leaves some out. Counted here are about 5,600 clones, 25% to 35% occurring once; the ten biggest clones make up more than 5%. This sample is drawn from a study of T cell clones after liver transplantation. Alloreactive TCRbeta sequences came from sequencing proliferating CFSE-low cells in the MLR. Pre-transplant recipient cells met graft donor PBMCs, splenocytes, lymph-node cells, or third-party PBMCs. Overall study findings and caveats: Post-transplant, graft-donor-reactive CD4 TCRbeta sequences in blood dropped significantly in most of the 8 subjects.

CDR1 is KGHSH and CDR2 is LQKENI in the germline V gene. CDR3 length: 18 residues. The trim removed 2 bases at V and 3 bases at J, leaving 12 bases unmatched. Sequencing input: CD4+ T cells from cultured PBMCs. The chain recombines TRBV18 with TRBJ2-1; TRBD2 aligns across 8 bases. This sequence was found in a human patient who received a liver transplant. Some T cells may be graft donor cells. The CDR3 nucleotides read TGTGCCAGCTCACCATCAGCGGGAGAAGGCGCCGGCTACAATGAGCAGTTCTTC. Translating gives CASSPSAGEGAGYNEQFF.